This T cell receptor (beta chain) was obtained from a study of T cell changes during pregnancy in multiple sclerosis. Germline V gives CDR1 MNHNY, CDR2 SVGAGI (reference sequence). The V and J ends lost 7 bases and 3 bases respectively, with 19 bases between them. The CDR3 has 16 residues. Clones were sequenced by immunoSEQ multiplex PCR, and TCRdb holds only the in-frame ones, with some missing. Here the sample spans 40,000 or so clones, 85% to 90% being singletons. This TCR was sampled from a female donor with multiple sclerosis, enrolled in a pregnancy study. This specimen was CD4+ T cells from peripheral blood mononuclear cells, taken in the first trimester of pregnancy. The chain links TRBV6-6 to TRBJ1-3; the D gene is possibly TRBD1 (6 bases). DNA of the CDR3: TGTGCCAGCACCAAGGGAACAGGGTACGGTGGAAACACCATATATTTT. As protein: CASTKGTGYGGNTIYF.